These 2 T cell receptor beta chains originate from one sample sequenced in a study of shared clonotypes between healthy human individuals. Measured with immunoSEQ multiplex PCR; TCRdb has only the in-frame clones, and not every one. Of about 600,000 clones listed, around 95% are singletons. The naive CD8 subset, CD45RO-negative cells positively selected for CCR7, excluded terminally differentiated effector memory CD45RA+ cells. Specimen: naive CD8+ T cells sorted from blood. Receptor source: a woman aged 25 to 39 in good health.

This rearrangement joins TRBV7-9 to TRBJ2-5; D is undetermined. Looked up from germline, CDR1 is SEHNR and CDR2 is FQNEAQ (reference sequence). The CDR3 is 11 amino acids. V was shortened by 5 bases and J by 6 bases, with 7 bases between the two germline ends. In nucleotides, the CDR3 is TGTGCCAGCAGCCCGGTGCAGACCCAGTACTTC. Protein: CASSPVQTQYF. Using reference TRBV7-9 and TRBJ2-5 for the parts outside the CDR3, the full variable domain is DTGVSQNPRHKITKRGQNVTFRCDPISEHNRLYWYRQTLGQGPEFLTYFQNEAQLEKSRLLSDRFSAERPKGSFSTLEIQRTEQGDSAMYLCASSPVQTQYFGPGTRLLVL.

The chain couples TRBV27 to TRBJ2-5, with D perhaps given as TRBD1 or TRBD2 (5 bases each). Germline assignment: CDR1 MNHEY and CDR2 SMNVEV (reference sequence). This CDR3 contains 16 residues. V was clipped by 0 bases and J by 5 bases, with 16 bases between them. The CDR3 sequence is CASSLSRDVSWETQYF. The CDR3, as DNA: TGTGCCAGCAGTTTATCTAGGGACGTTTCCTGGGAGACCCAGTACTTC.